Following are 2 T cell receptor beta chains from one sample sequenced in a study of T cell changes during pregnancy in multiple sclerosis. The table came from immunoSEQ multiplex PCR; TCRdb's copy has only in-frame clones and leaves some out. The data contain some 110,000 clones, about nine tenths of them singletons. Sample: peripheral blood, taken after pregnancy. These TCRs come from a female donor with multiple sclerosis, enrolled in a pregnancy study.

This sequence joins TRBV11-2 and TRBJ2-7; 12 bases line up with TRBD2. With V trimmed by 4 bases and J by 4 bases, 11 bases remained unmatched. Per germline, CDR1 SGHAT and CDR2 FQNNGV. The CDR3 consists of 17 residues. This CDR3 is CASSSFPPTSGGYEQYF. Here the CDR3 DNA reads TGTGCCAGCAGCTCCTTTCCGCCTACTAGCGGGGGGTACGAGCAGTACTTC.

The chain has TRBV15 and TRBJ1-5, with D hard to call. From germline, CDR1 is LNHNV and CDR2 YYDKDF (reference sequence). The CDR3 sequence is 17 residues long. V lost 4 bases to trimming and J lost 2 bases, with 18 bases between them. This CDR3 reads CATSTLLPGNGNQPQHF. The CDR3, as DNA: TGTGCCACCAGCACTCTTCTCCCGGGGAACGGCAATCAGCCCCAGCATTTT.